These 27 T cell receptor beta chains originate from one sample sequenced in a study of molecular identifiers for immune sequencing clone quantification. TCRdb reprocessed the PCR reads via MiXCR and lists one record per CDR3 protein. The top ten hold under 0.95% of the sample, which has over 600,000 distinct CDR3 sequences, less than 20% seen once. The sample taken for sequencing was naive CD8+ T cells from blood, with Jurkat cell RNA spiked in. The subset is: FACS-sorted CD8+CD4-CCR7+CD45RA+ naive T cells. These receptors all come from a human donor in good health. Some libraries in this study had Jurkat cell RNA spiked in.

In its sample, this clonotype was seen many times. The CDR3 DNA reads TGTGCCAGCCGACAGGGTGCCCACGAGCAGTACTTC. This encodes CASRQGAHEQYF. This sequence joins TRBV19 and TRBJ2-7, with 7 bases lining up with TRBD1. This CDR3 comprises 12 residues. Germline CDR1 reads LNHDA; CDR2 reads SQIVND (reference sequence). V dropped 9 bases and J dropped 5; count of bases not matched to a gene: 7. The full variable domain, in which reference TRBV19 and TRBJ2-7 provide the parts outside the CDR3, is DGGITQSPKYLFRKEGQNVTLSCEQNLNHDAMYWYRQDPGQGLRLIYYSQIVNDFQKGDIAEGYSVSREKKESFPLTVTSAQKNPTAFYLCASRQGAHEQYFGPGTRLTVT.

This clonotype was observed many times. CDR3 nucleotides: TGTGCCAGCAGCCCCCCGGCGGGGGAAAAACTGTTTTTT. Translation gives CASSPPAGEKLFF. V usage is TRBV7-9 and J usage is TRBJ1-4; D ambiguous. The CDR3 totals 13 residues. The ends were cut back, 5 bases at V and 8 bases at J, with 12 bases in the middle. Germline assignment: CDR1 SEHNR and CDR2 FQNEAQ (reference sequence).

This clonotype showed up many times. This chain joins TRBV14 and TRBJ2-1; tentative D call: TRBD2 (6 bases). This CDR3 has 14 amino acids. The V end was cut by 3 bases, the J end by 13 bases, with 19 bases between. Germline V gives CDR1 SGHDN, CDR2 FVKESK. The CDR3 is CASSQITDYGPQFF. CDR3 bases: TGTGCCAGCAGCCAGATCACGGACTACGGGCCCCAGTTCTTC.

This clonotype was seen repeatedly, ten times or more. The V and J genes are TRBV3-2 and TRBJ2-7. TRBV3-2 represents a pseudogene. The CDR3 is made up of 13 amino acids. CDR3 region: CASSPHWMGEQYF. In DNA form, the CDR3 reads TGTGCCAGCAGCCCGCACTGGATGGGCGAGCAGTACTTC.

This clonotype was seen many times. The rearrangement joins TRBV4-1 to TRBJ2-1, with D tentatively TRBD2 (6 bases). The germline gives CDR1 MGHRA, CDR2 YSYEKL. V lost 0 bases and J lost 9, with 15 bases in between. This CDR3 is 15 amino acids long. CDR3 sequence reads: CASSQDPGRLGEQFF. The CDR3 nucleotides read TGCGCCAGCAGCCAAGACCCAGGGAGGCTGGGTGAGCAGTTCTTC.

This clonotype was recorded a few times. The chain couples TRBV19 to TRBJ2-7; 9 positions match TRBD2. Unmatched junction bases numbered 5, after V lost 3 bases and J lost 2 bases. The CDR3 loop spans 15 amino acids. Germline loops: CDR1 LNHDA, CDR2 SQIVND (reference sequence). The CDR3 here is CASSISTSGTYEQYF. The CDR3 DNA sequence: TGTGCCAGTAGTATTTCGACTAGCGGTACCTACGAGCAGTACTTC.

As regards this clonotype: A much larger clone is a single base away; this may be a read error. The chain joins TRBV29-1 to TRBJ2-7, with D unclear. Trimming stripped 7 bases from V and 2 bases from J, with 9 bases between. The CDR3 is made up of 11 amino acids. The germline gives CDR1 SQVTM, CDR2 ANQGSEA. CDR3 nucleotides: TGCAGCGGTAGGATCCCCTACGAGCAGTACTTC. Translated, it gives CSGRIPYEQYF.

This clonotype was observed many times. The rearrangement joins TRBV29-1 to TRBJ2-1; 11 bases agree with TRBD2. The junction had 8 bases not matched to a gene; V was cut back by 7 bases and J by 0 bases. The V gene's germline CDR1 is SQVTM and CDR2 ANQGSEA. This CDR3 has 16 residues. The CDR3 reads CSALAGGPSSYNEQFF. In nucleotides, the CDR3 is TGCAGCGCTTTAGCGGGAGGGCCGAGCTCCTACAATGAGCAGTTCTTC.

As concerns this clonotype: It may be a read error: a sequence one base away is much more abundant. The chain has TRBV6-1 and TRBJ1-1; maybe TRBD1 (5 bases). Germline CDR1 and CDR2: MNHNS and SASEGT. V was cut by 6 bases and J by 1 base, with 18 bases left in between. The CDR3 has 16 residues. CDR3 protein: CASRTGTGYTNTEAFF. As DNA, the CDR3 is TGTGCCAGCAGAACCGGGACCGGCTACACGAACACTGAAGCTTTCTTT.

About this clonotype: Possible read error: a much larger clone is one base away. Here the CDR3 DNA reads TGTGCCAGCAGTTACCTAGACAATTACGGGCAGTACTTC. This translates into CASSYLDNYGQYF. The chain carries TRBV12-3 or TRBV12-4 and TRBJ2-7; no clear D. This CDR3 spans 13 amino acids.

The table lists this clonotype with many counts. The V gene is TRBV4-3, the J gene TRBJ2-7; D gene unclear. Germline values: CDR1 LGHNA, CDR2 YSLEER. The CDR3 contains 15 residues. V was trimmed by 1 base and J by 3 bases, leaving 13 bases between them. CDR3 sequence (DNA): TGCGCCAGCAGCCAAGCCGACTCAAGGTACTACGAGCAGTACTTC. Amino acids: CASSQADSRYYEQYF.

This clonotype was detected ten times or more. The chain uses TRBV7-9 and TRBJ1-6; D is undetermined. The CDR3 sequence is 16 residues long. Germline V CDR1 and CDR2: SEHNR, FQNEAQ (reference sequence). V lost 4 bases and J 6 bases, leaving 16 bases between the germline ends. The CDR3 loop is CASSSGSPGFNSPLHF. The CDR3 nucleotides read TGTGCCAGCAGCTCCGGCAGCCCGGGCTTTAATTCACCCCTCCACTTT.

This clonotype was observed at least ten times. The V gene is TRBV20-1, the J gene TRBJ1-2; weak D call: TRBD1 (5 bases). Trimming cost V 4 bases and J 4 bases, with 13 bases left between them. This CDR3 has 13 amino acids. From germline, CDR1 is DFQATT and CDR2 SNEGSKA (reference sequence). This CDR3 is CSANQGRSYGYTF. Here the CDR3 DNA reads TGCAGTGCTAACCAGGGTCGAAGCTATGGCTACACCTTC.

This clonotype was seen many times. The rearrangement links TRBV7-9 to TRBJ2-5; 7 positions agree with TRBD2. Germline V lookup: CDR1 SEHNR, CDR2 FQNEAQ (reference sequence). Germline trimming cut 6 bases from V and 2 bases from J; bases unmatched to any gene: 3. The CDR3 runs 13 residues. Written as DNA, the CDR3 is TGTGCCAGCAGGCGGGACTATCAAGAGACCCAGTACTTC. It is translated as CASRRDYQETQYF.

This clonotype came up many times. The gene calls are TRBV10-3 and TRBJ2-1; 7 nucleotides match TRBD1. This CDR3 spans 15 amino acids. Looked up from germline, CDR1 is ENHRY and CDR2 is SYGVKD. Germline trimming cut 5 bases from V and 2 bases from J; bases unmatched to any gene: 6. The CDR3 is CAISSGTEAYNEQFF. The CDR3 DNA sequence: TGTGCCATCAGTTCCGGGACAGAGGCCTACAATGAGCAGTTCTTC.

This clonotype was detected once. This could be a read error, since a much larger clone is one nucleotide away. CDR3 bases: TGCAGCGTTGAGACAGGGTGGTCCTACGAGCAGCACTTC. It encodes CSVETGWSYEQHF. V is TRBV29-1 and J is TRBJ2-7; 7 bases fit TRBD1. The CDR3 covers 13 residues. Germline CDR1 SQVTM, CDR2 ANQGSEA.

With respect to this clonotype: A read error may explain this, as a much larger clone is one base away. This rearrangement joins TRBV12-3 or TRBV12-4 to TRBJ2-4; D ambiguous. The CDR3 runs to 14 residues. The CDR3 DNA sequence: TGTGCCTGCAGTTTTGGCACCGAGACTAACATTCAGTACTTC. Protein sequence: CACSFGTETNIQYF.

This clonotype has ten or more counts. The chain combines TRBV6-6 with TRBJ2-5; unclear D gene. From germline, CDR1 is MNHNY and CDR2 SVGAGI (reference sequence). The CDR3 length is 10 residues. V gave up 8 bases and J gave up 4 bases, with 5 bases separating them. The CDR3 DNA reads as TGTGCCAGCGGGTCAGAGACCCAGTACTTC. It encodes CASGSETQYF.

This clonotype was recorded at least ten times. The chain is built from TRBV4-3 and TRBJ2-3; 8 positions match TRBD2. The germline gives CDR1 LGHNA, CDR2 YSLEER. After removal of 2 bases from V and 5 bases from J, the junction contained 6 bases not matched to a gene. This CDR3 is built from 15 residues. CDR3 sequence reads: CASSQSSGPLDTQYF. CDR3 sequence (DNA): TGCGCCAGCAGCCAATCTAGCGGGCCGCTAGATACGCAGTATTTT.

This clonotype came up many times. This sequence joins TRBV6-2 or TRBV6-3 and TRBJ2-7; 11 nucleotides match TRBD2. This CDR3 is 14 amino acids long. The J segment lost 3 bases and the V segment lost 6 bases, leaving 4 bases of the junction unmatched. CDR1 and CDR2 from the germline V gene are MNHEY and SVGEGT. The CDR3 here is CASRGLADFYEQYF. CDR3 coding DNA: TGTGCCAGCAGGGGACTAGCGGATTTCTACGAGCAGTACTTC.

V gene TRBV9 combines with J gene TRBJ2-7, with 11 bases fitting TRBD1. The junction had 5 bases not matched to a gene; V was cut back by 3 bases and J by 6 bases. Germline loops: CDR1 SGDLS, CDR2 YYNGEE. This CDR3 contains 14 residues. CDR3 in amino acids: CASSGGTGGTEQYF. The CDR3 coding sequence is TGTGCCAGCAGCGGGGGGACAGGGGGAACCGAGCAGTACTTC.

This clonotype is a singleton in its sample. A read error is possible here, since a much larger clone lies one base away. J is TRBJ2-1 and V is TRBV11-2, with D perhaps given as TRBD1 or TRBD2 (5 bases each). The CDR3 loop spans 17 amino acids. CDR1 is SGHAT, CDR2 FQNNGV, per germline. The CDR3, as DNA: TGTGCCAGCAGCTTAGGGTCAGGGCTCAAAAACGGGGATGAGCAGTCCTTC. The encoded protein is CASSLGSGLKNGDEQSF.

A word on this clonotype: A much larger clone lies a single base off, so this may be a read error. The chain has TRBV4-3 and TRBJ2-7, with 9 positions matching TRBD2. CDR1 LGHNA and CDR2 YSLEER come from the germline V gene. This CDR3 is 15 amino acids long. CDR3 coding DNA: TGCGCCAGCAGCCAAGATATGGGACTAGCTTACGTGCAGTACTTC. Amino acids: CASSQDMGLAYVQYF.

The chain carries TRBV7-9 and TRBJ2-5; D gene uncertain. Trimming removed 1 base from V and 5 bases from J, with 14 bases in between. CDR3 length equals 15 residues. Germline-derived CDR1 and CDR2 are SEHNR and FQNEAQ (reference sequence). The CDR3 reads CASSLVVRFAETQYF. In DNA form, the CDR3 reads TGTGCCAGCAGCTTAGTGGTCCGGTTTGCTGAGACCCAGTACTTC. Complete variable domain (other parts from reference TRBV7-9 and TRBJ2-5): DTGVSQNPRHKITKRGQNVTFRCDPISEHNRLYWYRQTLGQGPEFLTYFQNEAQLEKSRLLSDRFSAERPKGSFSTLEIQRTEQGDSAMYLCASSLVVRFAETQYFGPGTRLLVL.

Many counts were recorded for this clonotype. The CDR3 region is CASSRPGLGQNTGELFF. Here the CDR3 DNA reads TGTGCCAGCAGCAGACCGGGACTAGGACAGAACACCGGGGAGCTGTTTTTT. The chain has TRBV9 and TRBJ2-2; 8 bases map to TRBD2. The CDR3 length is 17 residues. The J segment lost 1 base and the V segment lost 4 bases, leaving 9 bases of the junction unmatched. Germline V gene data show CDR1 as SGDLS and CDR2 as YYNGEE.

This clonotype has a handful of counts. The gene calls are TRBV19 and TRBJ1-5; D is possibly TRBD1 (5 bases). V gave up 3 bases and J gave up 2 bases, with 14 bases separating them. The CDR3 covers 16 residues. Looked up from germline, CDR1 is LNHDA and CDR2 is SQIVND (reference sequence). In DNA form, the CDR3 reads TGTGCCAGTAGTATGGCCTCACGGGGCGGCAATCAGCCCCAGCATTTT. It is translated as CASSMASRGGNQPQHF.

At least ten counts were recorded for this clonotype. The chain couples TRBV2 to TRBJ2-3; 7 bases align to TRBD2. V shed 2 bases and J 3 bases; nucleotides not matched to a gene: 8. There are 16 residues in the CDR3. Germline V CDR1 and CDR2: SNHLY, FYNNEI. CDR3 DNA: TGTGCCAGCAGTGAATTTCCTAGCGGCCGAACAGATACGCAGTATTTT. The encoded protein is CASSEFPSGRTDTQYF. The whole variable domain, filled in from reference TRBV2 and TRBJ2-3, reads EPEVTQTPSHQVTQMGQEVILRCVPISNHLYFYWYRQILGQKVEFLVSFYNNEISEKSEIFDDQFSVERPDGSNFTLKIRSTKLEDSAMYFCASSEFPSGRTDTQYFGPGTRLTVL.